One sample yielded the 24 T cell receptor beta chains listed below, sequenced in a study of blood T cell repertoires in COVID-19. TCRdb's table, derived via immunoSEQ multiplex PCR, lists solely in-frame clones and lacks some. The sample contains fewer than 250,000 clones, roughly 84% of which appear only once. The material sequenced was peripheral blood. These receptors were obtained from a man aged 25 to 45 with active or convalescent COVID-19.

The V and J genes are TRBV4-3 and TRBJ2-1, with 11 bases identical to TRBD1. This CDR3 region has 12 residues. Germline values: CDR1 LGHNA, CDR2 YSLEER. Trimming removed 3 bases from V and 12 bases from J; junction bases left unmatched: 1. The CDR3 spells CASSQDRGPQFF. DNA for the CDR3: TGCGCCAGCAGCCAGGACAGGGGGCCGCAGTTCTTC.

The genes are TRBV9 and TRBJ2-2; TRBD1 agrees at 10 bases. V lost 4 bases to trimming and J lost 3 bases; unmatched junction nucleotides: 15. Germline V gives CDR1 SGDLS, CDR2 YYNGEE. The CDR3 length is 19 residues. The CDR3 spells CASSPLGQGKVADTGELFF. The CDR3 nucleotides are TGTGCCAGCAGCCCGCTGGGACAGGGGAAAGTCGCTGACACCGGGGAGCTGTTTTTT.

This chain links TRBV6-2 or TRBV6-3 with TRBJ2-7; tentative D call: TRBD2 (7 bases). Trimming removed 6 bases from V and 6 bases from J, with 15 bases in between. This CDR3 contains 13 residues. Germline V gene lookup returns CDR1 MNHEY and CDR2 SVGEGT. The CDR3, as DNA: TGTGCCAGCAGCCTACGGGGGGCTAGCGAGCAGTACTTC. This gives the protein CASSLRGASEQYF.

This chain uses TRBV12-3 or TRBV12-4 with TRBJ2-7; D is undetermined. Deletions cut 5 bases from V and 2 bases from J, with 10 bases between. This CDR3 region has 13 residues. CDR3 in amino acids: CASSPYFAYEQYF. CDR3 bases: TGTGCCAGCAGTCCCTACTTTGCCTACGAGCAGTACTTC.

This chain links TRBV7-9 with TRBJ1-3; a possible D gene is TRBD1 (6 bases). The CDR3 is 18 amino acids. Germline V lookup: CDR1 SEHNR, CDR2 FQNEAQ (reference sequence). Trimming removed 5 bases from V and 0 bases from J, with 20 bases in between. The CDR3 sequence: CASSPSRQGLGSGNTIYF. For the CDR3, the DNA is TGTGCCAGCAGCCCCTCGCGGCAGGGGCTGGGCTCTGGAAACACCATATATTTT.

The chain is built from TRBV20-1 and TRBJ2-3; D possibly corresponds to TRBD2 (6 bases). The V end lost 3 bases, the J end lost 0 bases, and 16 bases lay between the germline ends. The V gene's germline CDR1 is DFQATT and CDR2 SNEGSKA (reference sequence). The CDR3 covers 16 residues. CDR3 in DNA: TGCAGTGCTAGTGGGAGGAGTATTACTAGCACAGATACGCAGTATTTT. This codes for CSASGRSITSTDTQYF.

This clone was picked up a small number of times. The chain employs TRBV7-9 and TRBJ1-2; weak D call: TRBD1 (5 bases). CDR3 size: 18 residues. Germline CDR1 and CDR2: SEHNR and FQNEAQ (reference sequence). V lost 5 bases and J 5 bases, leaving 27 bases between the germline ends. The CDR3 DNA sequence: TGTGCCAGCAGCCCCCGAAAGGGGTCGGCAAGCCCGGCGTATGGCTACACCTTC. Translating it yields CASSPRKGSASPAYGYTF.

This rearrangement joins TRBV9 to TRBJ2-1, with no clear D. Germline CDR1 SGDLS, CDR2 YYNGEE. The V end was cut by 1 base, the J end by 0 bases, with 14 bases between. The CDR3 sequence is 17 residues long. This chain's CDR3 is CASSVTREPSSYNEQFF. The DNA of the CDR3 is TGTGCCAGCAGCGTAACGCGAGAGCCGAGCTCCTACAATGAGCAGTTCTTC.

This chain links TRBV28 with TRBJ1-6, with a weak D call TRBD1 (5 bases). The CDR3 contains 14 residues. V was cut by 7 bases and J by 9 bases, with 16 bases left in between. Germline CDR1 reads MDHEN; CDR2 reads SYDVKM. The CDR3 DNA reads as TGTGCCAGCACCTTGGGACTAGGGGTTTCACCCCTCCACTTT. It is translated as CASTLGLGVSPLHF. Full variable domain (missing parts from reference TRBV28 and TRBJ1-6): DVKVTQSSRYLVKRTGEKVFLECVQDMDHENMFWYRQDPGLGLRLIYFSYDVKMKEKGDIPEGYSVSREKKERFSLILESASTNQTSMYLCASTLGLGVSPLHFGNGTRLTVT.

The rearrangement links TRBV15 to TRBJ2-1, with a possible D match to TRBD2 (6 bases). V lost 1 base and J lost 2, with 12 bases in between. Germline V gene data show CDR1 as LNHNV and CDR2 as YYDKDF (reference sequence). This CDR3 spans 16 amino acids. The CDR3, as DNA: TGTGCCACCAGCAGAGGGGGGACTCTGACCTACAATGAGCAGTTCTTC. It yields the protein CATSRGGTLTYNEQFF.

V is TRBV5-8 and J is TRBJ2-5; 11 bases agree with TRBD2. CDR1 SGHTS and CDR2 YDEGEE come from the germline V gene. V trimming: 6 bases; J trimming: 4 bases; junction bases outside the gene matches: 14. This CDR3 contains 17 residues. The CDR3: CASTPRGLAVGGETQYF. In DNA form, the CDR3 reads TGTGCCAGCACCCCCCGGGGACTAGCGGTGGGGGGAGAGACCCAGTACTTC.

This clone turned up a few times. The rearrangement links TRBV5-4 to TRBJ2-3; D might be TRBD2 (5 bases). The germline V gene encodes CDR1 SGHNT and CDR2 YYREEE (reference sequence). The CDR3 sequence is 12 residues long. V dropped 4 bases and J dropped 4 bases, with 7 bases sitting between them. DNA of the CDR3: TGTGCCAGCAGCCCGAGGGCAGATACGCAGTATTTT. Protein: CASSPRADTQYF.

The CDR3 protein is CAISTAGAYNSPLHF. Here the CDR3 DNA reads TGTGCCATCAGTACCGCCGGGGCCTATAATTCACCCCTCCACTTT. The V and J genes are TRBV10-3 and TRBJ1-6, with no clear D. The CDR3 runs to 15 residues. V gave up 5 bases and J gave up 2 bases, with 10 bases separating them. Germline V gene sequence: CDR1 ENHRY, CDR2 SYGVKD.

V gene TRBV7-8 combines with J gene TRBJ1-3; a possible D gene is TRBD1 (5 bases). Germline V gene sequence: CDR1 SGHVS, CDR2 FQNEAQ. CDR3 size: 15 residues. Trimming shortened V by 5 bases and J by 3 bases, and 14 bases separated the two germline ends. CDR3 sequence (DNA): TGTGCCAGCAGCCCTGGGGGGTCGCTTGGAAACACCATATATTTT. Its protein product is CASSPGGSLGNTIYF.

Written as DNA, the CDR3 is TGCGCCAGCAGCTTCGGGACTAGCCTCAATGAGCAGTTCTTC. Translated: CASSFGTSLNEQFF. This sequence joins TRBV5-1 and TRBJ2-1; TRBD2 matches at 9 bases. CDR3 size: 14 residues. The junction had 3 bases not matched to a gene; V was cut back by 2 bases and J by 6 bases. CDR1 is SGHRS and CDR2 is YFSETQ in the germline V gene.

The rearrangement joins TRBV19 to TRBJ2-7; 8 nucleotides line up with TRBD1. The CDR3 totals 13 residues. Germline CDR1 reads LNHDA; CDR2 reads SQIVND (reference sequence). The junction had 5 bases not matched to a gene; V was cut back by 5 bases and J by 5 bases. The DNA of the CDR3 is TGTGCCAGTAGTGCAGGGGGCAGGCACGAGCAGTACTTC. Translating it yields CASSAGGRHEQYF.

The genes are TRBV15 and TRBJ2-1; 8 nucleotides agree with TRBD1. The V gene's germline CDR1 is LNHNV and CDR2 YYDKDF (reference sequence). This CDR3 spans 13 amino acids. The J segment lost 9 bases and the V segment lost 0 bases, leaving 1 base of the junction unmatched. In nucleotides, the CDR3 is TGTGCCACCAGCAGAGACAGGGGGCGTGAGCAGTTCTTC. Protein: CATSRDRGREQFF.

The rearrangement links TRBV13 to TRBJ1-3; 8 bases are shared with TRBD1. Germline values: CDR1 PRHDT, CDR2 FYEKMQ (reference sequence). Trimming at V came to 5 bases and at J to 3 bases, leaving 6 bases not matched to a gene. The CDR3 contains 15 residues. This chain's CDR3 is CASSTDRGVGNTIYF. The CDR3 DNA follows: TGTGCCAGCAGCACCGACAGGGGCGTTGGAAACACCATATATTTT.

V usage is TRBV21-1 and J usage is TRBJ2-7; whether TRBD1, the table's D call, matches the DNA was not checked. TRBV21-1 constitutes a pseudogene. This CDR3 contains 14 residues. The chain's CDR3 is CASSGYFQGYEQYF. DNA of the CDR3: TGTGCCAGCAGCGGTTATTTCCAGGGTTACGAGCAGTACTTC.

The chain recombines TRBV29-1 with TRBJ2-2, with 7 bases lining up with TRBD1. V was pared by 7 bases and J by 6 bases, with 11 bases of the junction left unmatched. This CDR3 region has 14 residues. CDR1 SQVTM and CDR2 ANQGSEA come from the germline V gene. The CDR3 spells CSAGTALRSGELFF. CDR3 DNA: TGCAGCGCCGGGACAGCCCTTCGGTCCGGGGAGCTGTTTTTT.

Worth noting for this clone: A far more abundant clone sits one base away, making this likely a read error. The V call is TRBV2, the J call TRBJ1-1; D unresolved. The germline V gene encodes CDR1 SNHLY and CDR2 FYNNEI. V lost 6 bases and J lost 1, with 9 bases in between. The CDR3 is 13 amino acids. The CDR3 loop reads CASSPTRNTEAFF. The CDR3 nucleotides read TGTGCCAGCAGCCCCACACGGAACACTGAAGCTTTCTTT.

J is TRBJ1-5 and V is TRBV6-5, with 8 bases fitting TRBD1. The J segment lost 7 bases and the V segment lost 6 bases, leaving 8 bases of the junction unmatched. CDR1 and CDR2 (germline): MNHEY, SVGAGI. This CDR3 spans 14 amino acids. CDR3 DNA: TGTGCCAGCAGCCGACAGGGGCTTGGGCAGCCCCAGCATTTT. Translation: CASSRQGLGQPQHF.

The V call is TRBV11-3, the J call TRBJ2-1, with 12 positions matching TRBD2. CDR1 and CDR2 (germline): SGHNT, YENEEA. The CDR3 covers 16 residues. V was pared by 4 bases and J by 6 bases, with 7 bases of the junction left unmatched. CDR3 sequence (DNA): TGTGCCAGCAGCTCCTCCGGGACTAGCGGGCCCAATGAGCAGTTCTTC. Its translation: CASSSSGTSGPNEQFF.

V usage is TRBV19 and J usage is TRBJ1-6; D is perhaps TRBD1 (6 bases). The germline V gene has CDR1 LNHDA and CDR2 SQIVND (reference sequence). Trimming stripped 1 base from V and 17 bases from J, with 12 bases between. The CDR3 is made up of 12 amino acids. The CDR3 region is CASSIGQARFHF. The DNA for the CDR3 is TGTGCCAGTAGTATAGGACAGGCTCGCTTCCACTTT.